Listed below are T cell receptor beta chains from one sample, sequenced in a study of T cell responses to AZD1222 COVID-19 vaccine. Sequencing was performed with immunoSEQ multiplex PCR; in TCRdb, only in-frame clones are kept and a portion is missing. The data contain 110,000 or so clones, roughly 92% of them singletons. The input for sequencing was peripheral blood, taken on day 0 of AZD1222 vaccination. These receptors were obtained from an adult in good health. Both conserved end residues are part of each CDR3. Each record gives: clone size, V gene, D gene, J gene, CDR3 protein, CDR3 DNA. A D gene is named only where the DNA matches it firmly. Clone size is stated in some rows and not others, as once, few, many or a class when expanded.

NA	TRBV30	NA	TRBJ2-2	CAWSAGTATGELFF	TGTGCCTGGAGTGCCGGGACGGCTACCGGGGAGCTGTTTTTT
NA	TRBV27	NA	TRBJ2-5	CASSPDWGQETQYF	TGTGCCAGCAGTCCGGACTGGGGGCAAGAGACCCAGTACTTC
NA	TRBV9	TRBD1	TRBJ2-7	CASSPGQGYEQYF	TGTGCCAGCAGCCCGGGACAGGGGTACGAGCAGTACTTC
NA	TRBV6-5	NA	TRBJ1-1	CASSFRPITEAFF	TGTGCCAGCAGCTTCAGGCCCATAACTGAAGCTTTCTTT
NA	TRBV30	TRBD1	TRBJ1-6	CAWSDQGDSPLHF	TGTGCCTGGAGTGACCAGGGGGATTCACCCCTCCACTTT
NA	TRBV4-3	NA	TRBJ2-7	CASSQDRGAYEQYF	TGCGCCAGCAGCCAAGACAGGGGGGCCTACGAGCAGTACTTC
NA	TRBV6-2/TRBV6-3	TRBD2	TRBJ2-7	CASSPERGGLYEQYF	TGTGCCAGCAGTCCCGAGCGGGGGGGACTCTACGAGCAGTACTTC
NA	TRBV19	NA	TRBJ2-2	CASSPAGTTNTGELFF	TGTGCCAGTAGTCCGGCCGGGACAACCAACACCGGGGAGCTGTTTTTT
NA	TRBV28	TRBD1	TRBJ1-1	CASRVTGSPTEAFF	TGTGCCAGCAGAGTGACAGGGAGTCCCACTGAAGCTTTCTTT
NA	TRBV24-1	NA	TRBJ1-2	CATSDPYGYTF	TGTGCCACCAGTGATCCTTATGGCTACACCTTC
few	TRBV4-2	TRBD2	TRBJ2-1	CASSHPSGGAYNEQFF	TGTGCCAGCAGCCATCCTAGCGGGGGGGCCTACAATGAGCAGTTCTTC
NA	TRBV7-6	NA	TRBJ2-1	CASSLKGSRDNEQFF	TGTGCCAGCAGCTTAAAAGGTTCCAGGGACAATGAGCAGTTCTTC
NA	TRBV19	NA	TRBJ1-4	CASSISRDGGQKLFF	TGTGCCAGTAGTATCTCCCGGGACGGAGGGCAAAAACTGTTTTTT
once	TRBV7-2	TRBD1	TRBJ2-7	CASSPSGQGAGEQYF	TGTGCCAGCAGCCCGTCGGGACAGGGGGCGGGGGAGCAGTACTTC
NA	TRBV4-3	NA	TRBJ1-2	CASSQDGVLGYTF	TGCGCCAGCAGCCAAGATGGAGTTCTTGGCTACACCTTC
NA	TRBV3-1/TRBV3-2	TRBD1	TRBJ1-1	CASSQDRTGGKAFF	TGTGCCAGCAGCCAAGACCGCACAGGGGGTAAAGCTTTCTTT
NA	TRBV15	NA	TRBJ2-5	CATSRVPGTQETQYF	TGTGCCACCAGCAGAGTACCAGGGACCCAAGAGACCCAGTACTTC
NA	TRBV3-1/TRBV3-2	NA	TRBJ1-2	CASSQARPHDRSYGYTF	TGTGCCAGCAGCCAAGCCCGTCCTCATGACAGGAGCTATGGCTACACCTTC
NA	TRBV13	NA	TRBJ1-1	CASSMGQATYEAFF	TGTGCCAGCAGCATGGGGCAGGCGACCTATGAAGCTTTCTTT
NA	TRBV28	TRBD1	TRBJ1-3	CASSSPIPGQGRNTIYF	TGTGCCAGCAGTTCCCCTATACCGGGACAGGGCAGAAACACCATATATTTT
NA	TRBV24-1	TRBD1	TRBJ2-1	CATSEPDRAHEQFF	TGTGCCACCAGTGAACCAGACAGGGCCCATGAGCAGTTCTTC
NA	TRBV28	NA	TRBJ1-1	CASSLVGRWENTEAFF	TGTGCCAGCAGTTTAGTGGGTAGGTGGGAGAACACTGAAGCTTTCTTT
NA	TRBV28	NA	TRBJ1-6	CASSSANPGIAPLHF	TGTGCCAGCAGTTCAGCGAACCCCGGGATAGCCCCCCTCCACTTT
NA	TRBV29-1	NA	TRBJ2-2	CSVGLRDTNTGELFF	TGCAGCGTTGGGCTTCGGGACACAAACACCGGGGAGCTGTTTTTT
NA	TRBV7-9	NA	TRBJ2-7	CASSFTLPEQYF	TGTGCCAGCAGCTTTACTCTACCCGAGCAGTACTTC
NA	TRBV18	TRBD1	TRBJ1-4	CASSPRTGTNEKLFF	TGTGCCAGCTCACCAAGGACAGGAACTAATGAAAAACTGTTTTTT
NA	TRBV27	NA	TRBJ1-4	CASRYLRGEKLFF	TGTGCCAGCAGGTACTTAAGGGGAGAAAAACTGTTTTTT